This entry is about one T cell receptor (beta chain). J lost 5 bases, V lost 9 bases, and 13 bases had no gene match. Germline V gene sequence: CDR1 LNHDA, CDR2 SQIVND (reference sequence). The CDR3 length is 17 residues. This sample was included in a study of cytomegalovirus exposure and HLA in healthy donors. With 60 Vbeta and 13 Jbeta primers, the PCR was carried out. Clones were sequenced by immunoSEQ multiplex PCR, and TCRdb holds only the in-frame ones, with some missing. This sample has 78,000 or so clones; approximately 60% occur once, and the top ten carry 4% to 4.5%. V usage is TRBV19 and J usage is TRBJ2-5; 15 bases are a match to TRBD2. The specimen sequenced was PBMCs. The clonotype comes from a male donor in good health and CMV-seropositive. CDR3 nucleotide sequence: TGTGCCAGCCGGGACGTCGGACTAGCGGGAGGGCGGGAGACCCAGTACTTC. This gives the protein CASRDVGLAGGRETQYF.